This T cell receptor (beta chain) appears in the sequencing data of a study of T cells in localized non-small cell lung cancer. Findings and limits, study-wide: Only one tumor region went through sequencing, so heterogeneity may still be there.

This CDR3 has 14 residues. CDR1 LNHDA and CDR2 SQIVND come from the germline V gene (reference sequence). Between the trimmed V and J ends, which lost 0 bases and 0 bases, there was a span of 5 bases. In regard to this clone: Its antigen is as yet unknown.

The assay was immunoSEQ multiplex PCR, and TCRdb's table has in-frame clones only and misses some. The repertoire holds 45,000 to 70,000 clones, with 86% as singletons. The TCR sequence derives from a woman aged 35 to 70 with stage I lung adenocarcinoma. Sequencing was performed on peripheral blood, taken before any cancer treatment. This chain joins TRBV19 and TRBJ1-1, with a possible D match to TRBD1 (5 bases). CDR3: CASSIEGVNTEAFF. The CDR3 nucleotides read TGTGCCAGTAGTATAGAAGGGGTGAACACTGAAGCTTTCTTT.